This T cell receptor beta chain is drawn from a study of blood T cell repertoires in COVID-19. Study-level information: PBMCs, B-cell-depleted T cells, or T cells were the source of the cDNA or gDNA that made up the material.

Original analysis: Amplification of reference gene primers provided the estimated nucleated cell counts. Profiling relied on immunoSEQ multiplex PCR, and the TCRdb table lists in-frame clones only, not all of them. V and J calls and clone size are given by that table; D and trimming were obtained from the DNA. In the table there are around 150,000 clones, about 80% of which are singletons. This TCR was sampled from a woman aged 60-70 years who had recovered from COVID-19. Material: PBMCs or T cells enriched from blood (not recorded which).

CDR3 in DNA: TGTGCCAGCAGCCGCGGCGGGACAGGCACTGAAGCTTTCTTT. This sequence encodes CASSRGGTGTEAFF. This chain joins TRBV7-2 and TRBJ1-1, with 8 bases lining up with TRBD1. V was clipped by 5 bases and J by 4 bases; unmatched bases: 6. Germline V gene data show CDR1 as SGHTA and CDR2 as FQGNSA. The CDR3 is 14 residues long.